The 27 T cell receptor beta chains reported below all come from one sample, sequenced in a study of CD8 T cells in ankylosing spondylitis listed by TCRdb under 2017. Library prep was done by 5' RACE. Sequencing instrument: Illumina HiSeq 2500. TCRdb handled the public reads itself, with Q25 trimming in fastp and clone calling in MiXCR, and kept productive beta chains. Merged by CDR3 protein, the rows form single entries marked with the most common genes and DNA. The sample has 210,000 or so distinct CDR3 sequences on record, around 24% of them singletons. The top ten clonotypes cover 6.6% of the sample. Sequencing was performed on blood, either unsorted or a sorted T cell fraction (not recorded which). The receptor source for this set is a male donor with ankylosing spondylitis or in good health (not recorded which).

This clonotype was detected many times. The chain is built from TRBV9 and TRBJ2-7; 7 bases agree with TRBD2. The ends lost 0 bases at V and 4 bases at J; junction bases unmatched: 4. The CDR3 has 14 residues. Germline-derived CDR1 and CDR2 are SGDLS and YYNGEE. The CDR3 sequence: CASSVDGTTYEQYF. The CDR3 DNA reads TGTGCCAGCAGCGTAGATGGGACTACATACGAGCAGTACTTC. Filled out from reference TRBV9 and TRBJ2-7, the complete variable domain reads DSGVTQTPKHLITATGQRVTLRCSPRSGDLSVYWYQQSLDQGLQFLIQYYNGEERAKGNILERFSAQQFPDLHSELNLSSLELGDSALYFCASSVDGTTYEQYFGPGTRLTVT.

The CDR3 reads CSARQLVGDIQYF. The CDR3 DNA is TGCAGTGCTAGACAACTGGTGGGAGACATTCAGTACTTC. The chain has TRBV20-1 and TRBJ2-4, with D tentatively TRBD2 (5 bases). V was shortened by 2 bases and J by 8 bases, with 13 bases between the two germline ends. There are 13 residues in the CDR3. From germline, CDR1 is DFQATT and CDR2 SNEGSKA (reference sequence).

This chain joins TRBV2 and TRBJ2-7; the D gene is possibly TRBD2 (7 bases). Trimming cost V 7 bases and J 4 bases, with 17 bases left between them. Per germline, CDR1 SNHLY and CDR2 FYNNEI. CDR3 size: 14 residues. The CDR3, as DNA: TGTGCCAGCACTCCCCGGGGGGCCGATTACGAGCAGTACTTC. Residues: CASTPRGADYEQYF. Complete variable domain (other parts from reference TRBV2 and TRBJ2-7): EPEVTQTPSHQVTQMGQEVILRCVPISNHLYFYWYRQILGQKVEFLVSFYNNEISEKSEIFDDQFSVERPDGSNFTLKIRSTKLEDSAMYFCASTPRGADYEQYFGPGTRLTVT.

This clonotype turned up a few times. The V gene is TRBV4-2, the J gene TRBJ1-6; possible D gene TRBD1, 6 bases. Trimming removed 4 bases from V and 13 bases from J, with 11 bases in between. Germline-derived CDR1 and CDR2 are LGHNA and YNFKEQ. This CDR3 comprises 12 residues. CDR3 DNA: TGTGCCAGCAGCCTCGAGGGGGGTCCCCTCCACTTT. The encoded protein is CASSLEGGPLHF.

A note on this clonotype: Being one base from a much bigger clone, this may be a read error. The rearrangement links TRBV3-1 to TRBJ2-1, with a weak D call TRBD2 (6 bases). V lost 0 bases and J lost 11, with 11 bases in between. CDR1 and CDR2 (germline): LGHDT, YNNKEL (reference sequence). The CDR3 spans 13 residues. The CDR3 loop reads CASSQDRGTQQFF. The DNA of the CDR3 is TGTGCCAGCAGCCAAGATAGAGGGACTCAGCAGTTCTTC.

Notes on this clonotype: This sequence may be a read error, since a much larger clone differs from it by one base. The CDR3 protein is CVSSLQMQTDTQYF. For the CDR3, the DNA is TGCGTCAGCAGCTTACAGATGCAGACAGATACGCAGTATTTT. This chain links TRBV5-1 with TRBJ2-3; no reliable D call. CDR3 length equals 14 residues. Germline V CDR1 and CDR2: SGHRS, YFSETQ. Drawing the rest from reference TRBV5-1 and TRBJ2-3, the complete variable domain is KAGVTQTPRYLIKTRGQQVTLSCSPISGHRSVSWYQQTPGQGLQFLFEYFSETQRNKGNFPGRFSGRQFSNSRSEMNVSTLELGDSALYLCVSSLQMQTDTQYFGPGTRLTVL.

Only a few counts were recorded for this clonotype. V is TRBV5-1 and J is TRBJ2-1; 8 bases line up with TRBD1. Germline V CDR1 and CDR2: SGHRS, YFSETQ. The trim removed 5 bases at V and 4 bases at J, leaving 2 bases unmatched. The CDR3 length is 13 residues. For the CDR3, the DNA is TGCGCCAGCAGGGGACAGGAATACAATGAGCAGTTCTTC. It is translated as CASRGQEYNEQFF.

The V and J genes are TRBV5-1 and TRBJ2-3, with a weak D call TRBD2 (5 bases). CDR3 length: 13 residues. Germline V gives CDR1 SGHRS, CDR2 YFSETQ. Between the trimmed V and J ends, which lost 7 bases and 3 bases, there was a span of 12 bases. This chain's CDR3 is CASGPPGTDTQYF. The CDR3 nucleotides read TGCGCCAGCGGGCCCCCGGGGACAGATACGCAGTATTTT. Full variable domain (missing parts from reference TRBV5-1 and TRBJ2-3): KAGVTQTPRYLIKTRGQQVTLSCSPISGHRSVSWYQQTPGQGLQFLFEYFSETQRNKGNFPGRFSGRQFSNSRSEMNVSTLELGDSALYLCASGPPGTDTQYFGPGTRLTVL.

This clonotype was counted only a few times. Since a much larger clone is just one base distant, this may be a read error. This chain joins TRBV20-1 and TRBJ2-1; possibly TRBD2 for D (6 bases). The germline V gene has CDR1 DFQATT and CDR2 SNEGSKA (reference sequence). The germline V and J ends were trimmed by 5 bases and 2 bases, with 19 bases remaining between them. The CDR3 runs 16 residues. The CDR3 nucleotides are TGCAGTGCTTGGGGCCTTGGTGCGGGGCCCTACAATGAGCAGTTCTTC. Protein product: CSAWGLGAGPYNEQFF.

This clonotype was counted a few times. J is TRBJ1-6 and V is TRBV6-5; possibly TRBD1 for D (5 bases). V lost 0 bases, J lost 7 bases, and 10 bases lay in between. Germline values: CDR1 MNHEY, CDR2 SVGAGI. The CDR3 has 15 amino acids. This chain's CDR3 is CASSYSPGRNSPLHF. The CDR3 DNA sequence: TGTGCCAGCAGTTACTCCCCAGGGAGGAATTCACCCCTCCACTTT.

The gene calls are TRBV29-1 and TRBJ2-1; 11 bases fit TRBD2. Germline assignment: CDR1 SQVTM and CDR2 ANQGSEA. The V and J ends lost 5 bases and 10 bases, in that order; junction bases with no gene match: 13. This CDR3 region has 15 residues. The CDR3 here is CSVSIGISGREEQFF. CDR3 bases: TGCAGCGTTTCTATCGGGATTAGCGGGAGGGAAGAGCAGTTCTTC.

The chain employs TRBV9 and TRBJ2-3; 8 positions agree with TRBD1. Germline assignment: CDR1 SGDLS and CDR2 YYNGEE. CDR3 length equals 16 residues. V was pared by 4 bases and J by 2 bases, with 9 bases of the junction left unmatched. CDR3 DNA: TGTGCCAGCAGCTTTCGGACAGGGATAAACACAGATACGCAGTATTTT. Its translation is CASSFRTGINTDTQYF.

The rearrangement joins TRBV12-3 or TRBV12-4 to TRBJ2-3; 8 bases line up with TRBD2. This CDR3 spans 16 amino acids. Unmatched junction bases numbered 8, after V lost 5 bases and J lost 1 base. CDR3 region: CASSGGLDSGTDTQYF. For the CDR3, the DNA is TGTGCCAGCAGTGGGGGACTAGATAGTGGCACAGATACGCAGTATTTT.

This clonotype was detected a few times. The chain recombines TRBV20-1 with TRBJ2-7; TRBD1 is a possible D gene (5 bases). The CDR3 totals 12 residues. Per germline, CDR1 DFQATT and CDR2 SNEGSKA (reference sequence). V shed 3 bases and J shed 5 bases, with 11 bases lying between them. The CDR3 DNA follows: TGCAGTGCTAGCCCTCTCAGGGACGAGCAGTACTTC. It translates to CSASPLRDEQYF.

This clonotype was found many times. The rearrangement links TRBV12-3 or TRBV12-4 to TRBJ2-2; D is undetermined. The CDR3 consists of 13 residues. The ends were cut back, 10 bases at V and 11 bases at J, with 20 bases in the middle. As DNA, the CDR3 is TGTGCCATCTCTCTCTGGGGAACTCCCGAGCTGTTTTTT. Amino acids: CAISLWGTPELFF.

This clonotype was counted only a few times. The V gene is TRBV15, the J gene TRBJ2-5; D is ambiguous. V was trimmed by 2 bases and J by 1 base, leaving 5 bases between them. The germline V gene has CDR1 LNHNV and CDR2 YYDKDF (reference sequence). CDR3 length equals 13 residues. The CDR3 sequence: CATSRPSQETQYF. The CDR3, as DNA: TGTGCCACCAGCAGACCGAGCCAAGAGACCCAGTACTTC.

For this clonotype: A much larger clone differs from this one at a single base, so this may be a read error. J is TRBJ2-1 and V is TRBV24-1; 13 bases are a match to TRBD2. The CDR3 is 16 amino acids. The V and J ends lost 6 bases and 8 bases, in that order; junction bases with no gene match: 9. Germline CDR1 KGHDR, CDR2 SFDVKD. The CDR3, as DNA: TGTGCCACCAGTAATCCTGGACTAGCGGGAGTCGATGAGCAGTTCTTC. This codes for CATSNPGLAGVDEQFF.

In nucleotides, the CDR3 is TGCAGTGCTAGGGCCCCCGGCACAGATACGCAGTATTTT. This sequence encodes CSARAPGTDTQYF. The V and J genes are TRBV20-1 and TRBJ2-3; D call uncertain. There are 13 residues in the CDR3. Germline-derived CDR1 and CDR2 are DFQATT and SNEGSKA (reference sequence). With 3 bases removed from V and 1 base from J, the gap between germline ends came to 8 bases.

V gene TRBV20-1 combines with J gene TRBJ2-7; no definite D call. This CDR3 comprises 11 residues. CDR1 is DFQATT, CDR2 SNEGSKA, per germline (reference sequence). V was trimmed by 5 bases and J by 2 bases, leaving 7 bases between them. CDR3 bases: TGCAGTGCTTTGAGTCCCTACGAGCAGTACTTC. Protein product: CSALSPYEQYF.

There are many counts of this clonotype. This chain joins TRBV6-1 and TRBJ1-2, with a weak D call TRBD1 (5 bases). Between the trimmed V and J ends, which lost 0 bases and 8 bases, there was a span of 19 bases. The germline CDR1 and CDR2 sequences are MNHNS and SASEGT. This CDR3 comprises 16 residues. CDR3 in amino acids: CASSEALQGSRRGYTF. DNA of the CDR3: TGTGCCAGCAGTGAAGCGCTTCAGGGATCCCGGAGGGGCTACACCTTC.

This sequence joins TRBV20-1 and TRBJ2-7; 8 bases agree with TRBD2. The CDR3 sequence is 14 residues long. Per the germline V gene, CDR1 is DFQATT and CDR2 is SNEGSKA (reference sequence). The J segment lost 0 bases and the V segment lost 4 bases, leaving 5 bases of the junction unmatched. CDR3 loop: CSATTGLVSYEQYF. The CDR3 region has the DNA TGCAGTGCTACAACGGGACTAGTCTCCTACGAGCAGTACTTC.

This clonotype was observed at least ten times. The rearrangement joins TRBV4-1 to TRBJ2-7; 10 nucleotides line up with TRBD2. V dropped 0 bases and J dropped 2; count of bases not matched to a gene: 1. The CDR3 length is 15 residues. Germline V gene lookup returns CDR1 MGHRA and CDR2 YSYEKL. The CDR3 DNA sequence: TGCGCCAGCAGCCAAGAACTAGCGGGACCCTACGAGCAGTACTTC. Amino acid sequence: CASSQELAGPYEQYF.

This clonotype has a single count. This sequence joins TRBV18 and TRBJ2-1; TRBD2 matches 10 bases. The CDR3 consists of 15 residues. CDR1 KGHSH and CDR2 LQKENI come from the germline V gene. V lost 6 bases to trimming and J lost 9 bases; unmatched junction nucleotides: 11. The CDR3 nucleotides are TGTGCCAGCTCCCCTCCACTAGCGGGATGGGGTGAGCAGTTCTTC. Its protein is CASSPPLAGWGEQFF.

This clonotype has at least ten counts. This chain uses TRBV12-3 or TRBV12-4 with TRBJ2-3; D might be TRBD2 (5 bases). There are 13 residues in the CDR3. V lost 6 bases, J lost 4 bases, and 11 bases lay in between. CDR3 sequence: CASSRLLADTQYF. The CDR3 DNA reads as TGTGCCAGCAGCCGTTTACTAGCAGATACGCAGTATTTT.

The CDR3 loop is CASIGTSGSYEQYF. CDR3 coding DNA: TGTGCCAGCATCGGGACTAGCGGTTCCTACGAGCAGTACTTC. V usage is TRBV28 and J usage is TRBJ2-7, with 11 bases that match TRBD2. The germline gives CDR1 MDHEN, CDR2 SYDVKM. V dropped 7 bases and J dropped 1; count of bases not matched to a gene: 3. The CDR3 length is 14 residues.

There are many counts of this clonotype. The chain carries TRBV20-1 and TRBJ2-2; weak D call: TRBD2 (5 bases). Trimming cost V 0 bases and J 5 bases, with 10 bases left between them. This CDR3 comprises 14 residues. Germline V gene lookup returns CDR1 DFQATT and CDR2 SNEGSKA (reference sequence). In DNA form, the CDR3 reads TGCAGTGCTAGAGATAGATGGAGGACCGGGGAGCTGTTTTTT. It translates to CSARDRWRTGELFF.

The chain links TRBV4-2 to TRBJ2-7; 8 bases are a match to TRBD1. The germline V gene has CDR1 LGHNA and CDR2 YNFKEQ. CDR3 size: 15 residues. Germline trimming cut 0 bases from V and 5 bases from J; bases unmatched to any gene: 6. CDR3 sequence reads: CASSQEGRGQDEQYF. In nucleotides, the CDR3 is TGTGCCAGCAGCCAAGAGGGCAGGGGGCAGGACGAGCAGTACTTC.